This T cell receptor beta chain was sequenced during a study of vaccination and CD4 T cells after COVID-19. Study results and caveats: Convalescent patients displayed spike mono-reactivity in 304 of 307 vaccine-specific clones.

With the Oncomine TCR Beta short-read assay, DNA from cultured CD4+ T cells was sequenced. The authors extracted genomic DNA from cultured CD4+ T cells. Each CDR3 protein gets one entry after TCRdb re-called the PCR reads with MiXCR. The sample includes roughly 17,000 distinct CDR3 sequences, 23% of them seen just once. A remark on this clonotype: The antigen is undetermined.

The CDR3 length is 15 residues. V lost 5 bases and J lost 8; bases outside the gene matches: 8. From germline, CDR1 is SGHTA and CDR2 FQGTGA. The treatment was: approximately nine-day PBMC culture with coronavirus spike peptide pools or control peptides (ViraFEST assay). The source of this sequence is a human donor with COVID-19. The chain has TRBV7-3 and TRBJ2-3, with TRBD2 matching 12 bases. The sample comprised cultured CD4+ T cells from blood. CDR3 in amino acids: CASSRTSGAKGTQYF. The CDR3 DNA is TGTGCCAGCAGCCGGACTAGCGGGGCCAAGGGTACGCAGTATTTT.